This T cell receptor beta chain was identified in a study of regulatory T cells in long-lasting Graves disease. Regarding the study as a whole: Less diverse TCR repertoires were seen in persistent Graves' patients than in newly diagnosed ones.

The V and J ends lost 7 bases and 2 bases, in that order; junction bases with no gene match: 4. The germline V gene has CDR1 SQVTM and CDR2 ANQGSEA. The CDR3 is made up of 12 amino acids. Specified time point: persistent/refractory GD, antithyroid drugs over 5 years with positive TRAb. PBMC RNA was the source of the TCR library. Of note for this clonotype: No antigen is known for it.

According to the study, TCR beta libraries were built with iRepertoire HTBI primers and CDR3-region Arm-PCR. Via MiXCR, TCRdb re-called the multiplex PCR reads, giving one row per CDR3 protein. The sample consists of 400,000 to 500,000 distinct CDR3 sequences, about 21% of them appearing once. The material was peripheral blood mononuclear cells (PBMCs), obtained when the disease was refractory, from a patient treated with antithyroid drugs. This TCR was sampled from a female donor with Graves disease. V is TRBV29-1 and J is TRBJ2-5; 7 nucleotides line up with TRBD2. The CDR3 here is CSASSGQETQYF. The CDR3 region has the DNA TGCAGCGCTTCTAGCGGACAAGAGACCCAGTACTTC.